These 19 T cell receptor beta chains share one sample of origin, sequenced in a study of Graves' ophthalmopathy and Graves' hyperthyroidism. RNA served as the template for amplifying TCR beta CDR3 regions. The first-round RT-PCR employed HTBI primers together with the Qiagen OneStep RT-PCR kit. A multiplex PCR was then performed as the second round. TCRdb passed the multiplex PCR reads through MiXCR, listing each CDR3 protein once. Seen here are 360,000 or so distinct CDR3 sequences, approximately 16% observed once, and the top ten hold 1.5% to 2%. Sequencing was carried out using peripheral blood. These receptors all stem from a young woman with Graves' ophthalmopathy.

About this clonotype: A single base separates this from a much larger clone, so it may be a read error. The V gene is TRBV13, the J gene TRBJ2-2; TRBD2 matches 11 bases. CDR1 is PRHDT and CDR2 is FYEKMQ in the germline V gene (reference sequence). The CDR3 covers 18 residues. CDR3 region: CASSASGLAVKVTGGLFF. The CDR3, as DNA: TGTGCCAGCAGCGCATCGGGACTAGCGGTGAAAGTGACCGGGGGGCTGTTTTTT.

This clonotype has at least ten counts. This chain connects TRBV6-5 to TRBJ1-3; D is unresolved. The CDR3 covers 13 residues. Trimming removed 4 bases from V and 2 bases from J, with 6 bases in between. The germline V gene encodes CDR1 MNHEY and CDR2 SVGAGI. In DNA, the CDR3 is TGTGCCAGCAGTTCCTCCCCTGGAAACACCATATATTTT. Its protein is CASSSSPGNTIYF.

This clonotype was observed many times. The rearrangement joins TRBV7-2 to TRBJ2-7, with 7 bases identical to TRBD2. V shed 2 bases, J shed 2 bases, and the junction held 9 bases outside the gene matches. This CDR3 contains 16 residues. In germline, CDR1 is SGHTA, CDR2 FQGNSA. This CDR3 reads CASSLSRGGIPYEQYF. CDR3 sequence (DNA): TGTGCCAGCAGCTTATCTAGGGGAGGGATACCCTACGAGCAGTACTTC.

This clonotype was detected ten times or more. The chain uses TRBV29-1 and TRBJ1-6, with D maybe TRBD1 (5 bases). This CDR3 comprises 13 residues. V was trimmed by 4 bases and J by 10 bases, leaving 14 bases between them. Looked up from germline, CDR1 is SQVTM and CDR2 is ANQGSEA. CDR3 DNA sequence: TGCAGCGTTGTAATCGGGGCTGGGTCACCCCTCCACTTT. It is translated as CSVVIGAGSPLHF.

Ten or more counts support this clonotype. The chain uses TRBV5-4 and TRBJ1-1; D unclear. Germline V gives CDR1 SGHNT, CDR2 YYREEE (reference sequence). The CDR3 is made up of 13 amino acids. V was shortened by 4 bases and J by 5 bases, with 12 bases between the two germline ends. The CDR3 sequence: CASSNGPGTEAFF. The CDR3 DNA reads as TGTGCCAGCAGCAATGGACCGGGAACTGAAGCTTTCTTT.

This clonotype was seen repeatedly, ten times or more. The chain employs TRBV5-1 and TRBJ1-2; D possibly corresponds to TRBD1 (6 bases). The V gene's germline CDR1 is SGHRS and CDR2 YFSETQ. The CDR3 contains 15 residues. The V end lost 6 bases, the J end lost 4 bases, and 19 bases lay between the germline ends. CDR3 nucleotide sequence: TGCGCCAGCAAGGGGGATGGGACCCGTGGCTATGGCTACACCTTC. Residues: CASKGDGTRGYGYTF.

This clonotype was counted many times. This rearrangement joins TRBV20-1 to TRBJ2-2; TRBD1 matches 8 bases. V gave up 6 bases and J gave up 4 bases; unmatched junction bases: 4. Per the germline V gene, CDR1 is DFQATT and CDR2 is SNEGSKA (reference sequence). This CDR3 is built from 13 residues. CDR3 in amino acids: CSAYTGGTGELFF. The CDR3 region has the DNA TGCAGTGCGTATACAGGGGGCACCGGGGAGCTGTTTTTT.

There are a few counts of this clonotype. V and J are TRBV12-3 or TRBV12-4 and TRBJ1-1, with no clear D. The CDR3 contains 12 residues. Deletions cut 5 bases from V and 5 bases from J, with 9 bases between. Written as DNA, the CDR3 is TGTGCCAGCAGTCTTAGAAGAACTGAAGCTTTCTTT. This translates into CASSLRRTEAFF.

The gene calls are TRBV6-1 and TRBJ2-2; D call uncertain. V dropped 4 bases and J dropped 1 base, with 4 bases sitting between them. The CDR3 spans 13 residues. CDR1 and CDR2 from the germline V gene are MNHNS and SASEGT. The CDR3 is CASSAVNTGELFF. In nucleotides, the CDR3 is TGTGCCAGCAGTGCAGTGAACACCGGGGAGCTGTTTTTT.

The chain employs TRBV5-1 and TRBJ2-7, with 7 bases lining up with TRBD1. The CDR3 sequence is 16 residues long. Germline loops: CDR1 SGHRS, CDR2 YFSETQ. Losses at the gene ends were 1 base for V and 2 bases for J; bases not matched to a gene: 9. CDR3: CASSLSRDRLTYEQYF. Written as DNA, the CDR3 is TGCGCCAGCAGCTTGAGCCGGGACAGACTAACCTACGAGCAGTACTTC. Based on the CDR3 plus reference TRBV5-1 and TRBJ2-7, the full variable domain is KAGVTQTPRYLIKTRGQQVTLSCSPISGHRSVSWYQQTPGQGLQFLFEYFSETQRNKGNFPGRFSGRQFSNSRSEMNVSTLELGDSALYLCASSLSRDRLTYEQYFGPGTRLTVT.

This clonotype was counted at least ten times. The CDR3 protein is CASSYSRPGGNEQYF. CDR3 DNA sequence: TGTGCCAGCAGTTACTCTCGGCCAGGGGGCAACGAGCAGTACTTC. The chain combines TRBV6-5 with TRBJ2-7, with 8 nucleotides matching TRBD1. Germline V lookup: CDR1 MNHEY, CDR2 SVGAGI. J gave up 5 bases and V 0 bases, and 6 bases lay outside the gene matches. The CDR3 covers 15 residues.

There are many counts of this clonotype. Mismatch with germline at one junction end may stem from a read error. This chain joins TRBV12-3 or TRBV12-4 and TRBJ1-1; D not resolved. The CDR3 spans 12 residues. The CDR3 sequence is CASSLDRAEALF. The CDR3 nucleotides read TGTGCCAGCAGTTTAGACCGGGCTGAAGCTCTCTTT.

This clonotype was recorded at least ten times. The chain joins TRBV30 to TRBJ1-5, with 9 nucleotides matching TRBD1. CDR1 and CDR2 from the germline V gene are GTSNPN and SVGIG (reference sequence). The length of the CDR3 is 16 residues. Trimming cost V 2 bases and J 2 bases; bases outside gene matches: 7. CDR3 in DNA: TGTGCCTGGAGTATCTGGGACAGGGACGGCAATCAGCCCCAGCATTTT. Its protein product is CAWSIWDRDGNQPQHF. Filled out from reference TRBV30 and TRBJ1-5, the complete variable domain reads SQTIHQWPATLVQPVGSPLSLECTVEGTSNPNLYWYRQAAGRGLQLLFYSVGIGQISSEVPQNLSASRPQDRQFILSSKKLLLSDSGFYLCAWSIWDRDGNQPQHFGDGTRLSIL.

At least ten counts were recorded for this clonotype. The V call is TRBV7-2, the J call TRBJ1-1; 11 nucleotides line up with TRBD1. V trimming: 8 bases; J trimming: 0 bases; junction bases outside the gene matches: 5. Germline CDR1 is SGHTA and CDR2 is FQGNSA. This CDR3 spans 15 amino acids. This CDR3 reads CASGQGAVVNTEAFF. As DNA, the CDR3 is TGTGCCAGCGGACAGGGGGCTGTTGTGAACACTGAAGCTTTCTTT.

This chain links TRBV18 with TRBJ2-5; D unresolved. Trimming removed 3 bases from V and 3 bases from J, with 8 bases in between. The CDR3 has 13 residues. Looked up from germline, CDR1 is KGHSH and CDR2 is LQKENI. Here the CDR3 DNA reads TGTGCCAGCTCACCGTGGGCAGAAGAGACCCAGTACTTC. Its protein is CASSPWAEETQYF.

This clonotype was detected ten times or more. The chain combines TRBV5-1 with TRBJ2-7; D possibly corresponds to TRBD2 (6 bases). CDR3 length: 13 residues. Germline-derived CDR1 and CDR2 are SGHRS and YFSETQ. Trimming stripped 4 bases from V and 2 bases from J, with 10 bases between. The CDR3 nucleotides are TGCGCCAGCAGCGGCGGGGTCGCCTACGAGCAGTACTTC. Its protein is CASSGGVAYEQYF.

This clonotype was seen at least ten times. The gene calls are TRBV7-2 and TRBJ1-2; D is perhaps TRBD1 (6 bases). CDR1 is SGHTA and CDR2 is FQGNSA in the germline V gene. The CDR3 length is 13 residues. Trimming took 2 bases from V and 4 from J, leaving 8 bases between them. The CDR3, as DNA: TGTGCCAGCAGCTTAACAGGGCCCTATGGCTACACCTTC. Protein product: CASSLTGPYGYTF.

The table lists this clonotype with a count of one. The rearrangement joins TRBV6-5 to TRBJ2-5; weak D call: TRBD2 (6 bases). V shed 0 bases and J shed 5 bases, with 10 bases lying between them. In germline, CDR1 is MNHEY, CDR2 SVGAGI. This CDR3 is built from 14 residues. The CDR3 coding sequence is TGTGCCAGCAGTTACTCGAGTCTAGCGGAGACCCAGTACTTC. Translating it yields CASSYSSLAETQYF.

At least ten counts were recorded for this clonotype. V and J are TRBV6-5 and TRBJ2-7; 10 nucleotides line up with TRBD1. The V gene end was trimmed by 3 bases and the J gene end by 4 bases; junction bases not matched to a gene: 6. This CDR3 contains 15 residues. CDR1 and CDR2 from the germline V gene are MNHEY and SVGAGI. The CDR3 nucleotides are TGTGCCAGCAGTTATAACCCGGGACAGGGGTACGAGCAGTACTTC. It yields the protein CASSYNPGQGYEQYF.